One and the same sample provided the 24 T cell receptor beta chains below, sequenced in a study of shared T cell receptors in the human thymus. Clones were sequenced by immunoSEQ multiplex PCR, and TCRdb holds only the in-frame ones, with some missing. The sample holds more than 550,000 clones, 87% seen once. This sample was also put to use in a study of human thymus T cells.

Input material: thymocytes. The receptors stem from a boy less than two years old with a congenital heart defect.

The gene calls are TRBV11-2 and TRBJ1-2; D is undetermined. Germline values: CDR1 SGHAT, CDR2 FQNNGV. Trimming pared 0 bases from V and 2 bases from J, leaving 16 bases between. The CDR3 loop spans 17 amino acids. CDR3 nucleotides: TGTGCCAGCAGCTTAGATAAGGTTGGCGGATACAACTATGGCTACACCTTC. Amino acid sequence: CASSLDKVGGYNYGYTF.

This clone occurred a few times. This chain links TRBV5-1 with TRBJ1-3; 7 bases map to TRBD1. The CDR3 extends over 17 amino acids. V lost 0 bases and J lost 0; bases outside the gene matches: 6. Germline CDR1 is SGHRS and CDR2 is YFSETQ. The CDR3 protein is CASSLVAGGDSGNTIYF. CDR3 coding DNA: TGCGCCAGCAGCTTGGTGGCAGGGGGAGACTCTGGAAACACCATATATTTT.

The chain has TRBV25-1 and TRBJ2-3, with 9 bases aligning to TRBD2. The CDR3 consists of 17 residues. V shed 1 base, J shed 0 bases, and the junction held 5 bases outside the gene matches. The germline V gene encodes CDR1 MGHDK and CDR2 SYGVNS. CDR3 amino acids: CASSELALAGSTDTQYF. The DNA for the CDR3 is TGTGCCAGCAGTGAATTGGCCCTAGCGGGGAGCACAGATACGCAGTATTTT.

V gene TRBV10-3 combines with J gene TRBJ2-7, with D possibly TRBD1 on 6 matching bases. The germline V gene encodes CDR1 ENHRY and CDR2 SYGVKD. The V end was cut by 0 bases, the J end by 5 bases, with 26 bases between. This CDR3 region has 19 residues. CDR3 DNA: TGTGCCATCAGTGAGTCCCCCAGGGGCCTCCCTGATGGGTATAACGAGCAGTACTTC. Amino acid sequence: CAISESPRGLPDGYNEQYF.

This chain connects TRBV27 to TRBJ2-5; maybe TRBD2 (6 bases). The germline gives CDR1 MNHEY, CDR2 SMNVEV (reference sequence). The CDR3 length is 14 residues. Trimming left V 6 bases short and J 5 bases short, with 16 bases between. The CDR3 region is CASRASGVGETQYF. The DNA for the CDR3 is TGTGCCAGCAGAGCGTCGGGGGTCGGGGAGACCCAGTACTTC.

The chain carries TRBV27 and TRBJ1-1; D perhaps matches TRBD1 (5 bases). Trimming cost V 3 bases and J 3 bases, with 11 bases left between them. CDR3 length equals 14 residues. Germline V gene lookup returns CDR1 MNHEY and CDR2 SMNVEV (reference sequence). The CDR3 sequence is CASSFGGEDTEAFF. CDR3 nucleotide sequence: TGTGCCAGCAGTTTTGGGGGGGAGGACACTGAAGCTTTCTTT.

In its sample, this clone was seen a few times. The chain combines TRBV18 with TRBJ2-3, with a weak D call TRBD2 (5 bases). Germline values: CDR1 KGHSH, CDR2 LQKENI. Between the trimmed V and J ends, which lost 0 bases and 4 bases, there was a span of 11 bases. The CDR3 is made up of 15 amino acids. CDR3 amino acids: CASSPPRGNSDTQYF. The CDR3 nucleotides are TGTGCCAGCTCACCACCGAGAGGGAACTCAGATACGCAGTATTTT. The full variable domain, its missing parts supplied by reference TRBV18 and TRBJ2-3, is NAGVMQNPRHLVRRRGQEARLRCSPMKGHSHVYWYRQLPEEGLKFMVYLQKENIIDESGMPKERFSAEFPKEGPSILRIQQVVRGDSAAYFCASSPPRGNSDTQYFGPGTRLTVL.

The chain joins TRBV4-3 to TRBJ2-1; 7 bases are a match to TRBD1. The CDR3 is 17 amino acids. With V trimmed by 2 bases and J by 5 bases, 12 bases remained unmatched. Germline V gene data show CDR1 as LGHNA and CDR2 as YSLEER. The CDR3 spells CASSQNTPGQSHNEQFF. CDR3 DNA: TGCGCCAGCAGCCAAAACACACCGGGACAGTCCCACAATGAGCAGTTCTTC.

V is TRBV28 and J is TRBJ1-2, with D perhaps matching TRBD1 (5 bases). The CDR3 is made up of 14 amino acids. Trimming took 6 bases from V and 8 from J, leaving 19 bases between them. In germline, CDR1 is MDHEN, CDR2 SYDVKM. The CDR3 DNA reads TGTGCCAGCAGCCCCGGGAGGTGGTGGGGGGGCTACACCTTC. Translated: CASSPGRWWGGYTF.

This clone was observed a single time. The V call is TRBV6-5, the J call TRBJ1-2; D unclear. The CDR3 is 14 amino acids. Trimming stripped 3 bases from V and 5 bases from J, with 13 bases between. Germline values: CDR1 MNHEY, CDR2 SVGAGI. The CDR3 reads CASSYPQEAYGYTF. The CDR3 DNA follows: TGTGCCAGCAGTTATCCCCAGGAGGCGTATGGCTACACCTTC.

V gene TRBV5-4 combines with J gene TRBJ2-7, with 12 bases identical to TRBD2. Trimming took 5 bases from V and 5 from J; bases not matched to a gene: 5. This CDR3 has 14 residues. Germline CDR1 and CDR2: SGHNT and YYREEE (reference sequence). CDR3 amino acids: CASSLAGGPHEQYF. In nucleotides, the CDR3 is TGTGCCAGCAGTCTAGCGGGAGGGCCCCACGAGCAGTACTTC. Filled out from reference TRBV5-4 and TRBJ2-7, the complete variable domain reads ETGVTQSPTHLIKTRGQQVTLRCSSQSGHNTVSWYQQALGQGPQFIFQYYREEENGRGNFPPRFSGLQFPNYSSELNVNALELDDSALYLCASSLAGGPHEQYFGPGTRLTVT.

The chain couples TRBV9 to TRBJ1-4; 9 nucleotides line up with TRBD1. V dropped 3 bases and J dropped 8; count of bases not matched to a gene: 5. CDR1 SGDLS and CDR2 YYNGEE come from the germline V gene. This CDR3 has 14 residues. The CDR3 is CASSGGQGYEKLFF. The CDR3 region has the DNA TGTGCCAGCAGCGGGGGACAGGGTTACGAAAAACTGTTTTTT. Full variable domain (outside the CDR3, taken from reference TRBV9 and TRBJ1-4): DSGVTQTPKHLITATGQRVTLRCSPRSGDLSVYWYQQSLDQGLQFLIQYYNGEERAKGNILERFSAQQFPDLHSELNLSSLELGDSALYFCASSGGQGYEKLFFGSGTQLSVL.

This chain uses TRBV7-2 with TRBJ1-5, with no clear D. This CDR3 region has 13 residues. Germline lookup yields CDR1 SGHTA and CDR2 FQGNSA. Trimming shortened V by 5 bases and J by 0 bases, and 5 bases separated the two germline ends. CDR3: CASSEYSNQPQHF. The CDR3 DNA follows: TGTGCCAGCAGCGAGTATAGCAATCAGCCCCAGCATTTT.

This clone was observed a few times. The chain couples TRBV28 to TRBJ1-1; 8 bases agree with TRBD1. Germline values: CDR1 MDHEN, CDR2 SYDVKM. The CDR3 consists of 15 residues. V shed 3 bases, J shed 6 bases, and the junction held 9 bases outside the gene matches. CDR3 DNA: TGTGCCAGCAGTTTGTTTCAGGGGGCGCTGTCTGAAGCTTTCTTT. Amino acids: CASSLFQGALSEAFF. Full variable domain (outside the CDR3, taken from reference TRBV28 and TRBJ1-1): DVKVTQSSRYLVKRTGEKVFLECVQDMDHENMFWYRQDPGLGLRLIYFSYDVKMKEKGDIPEGYSVSREKKERFSLILESASTNQTSMYLCASSLFQGALSEAFFGQGTRLTVV.

The V call is TRBV19, the J call TRBJ1-5, with D possibly matching TRBD1 (5 bases). Trimming pared 9 bases from V and 0 bases from J, leaving 15 bases between. CDR3 length equals 15 residues. CDR1 is LNHDA and CDR2 is SQIVND in the germline V gene (reference sequence). CDR3: CASRRQPNSNQPQHF. In DNA form, the CDR3 reads TGTGCCAGCAGACGACAGCCTAATAGCAATCAGCCCCAGCATTTT.

The chain joins TRBV19 to TRBJ2-1, with TRBD2 identical over 10 bases. The V and J ends lost 6 bases and 8 bases, in that order; junction bases with no gene match: 10. The germline V gene encodes CDR1 LNHDA and CDR2 SQIVND (reference sequence). The CDR3 has 15 residues. CDR3 loop: CASSSGAGGDYEQFF. The CDR3 DNA is TGTGCCAGTAGCAGTGGAGCGGGAGGGGACTATGAGCAGTTCTTC. The variable domain in full, with the rest retrieved from reference TRBV19 and TRBJ2-1, is DGGITQSPKYLFRKEGQNVTLSCEQNLNHDAMYWYRQDPGQGLRLIYYSQIVNDFQKGDIAEGYSVSREKKESFPLTVTSAQKNPTAFYLCASSSGAGGDYEQFFGPGTRLTVL.

The chain links TRBV4-3 to TRBJ2-7; 9 bases agree with TRBD1. V gave up 3 bases and J gave up 3 bases; unmatched junction bases: 6. Germline V gene sequence: CDR1 LGHNA, CDR2 YSLEER. The CDR3 has 15 residues. As DNA, the CDR3 is TGCGCCAGCAGCCAGGGGGACAGGGAAGGCTACGAGCAGTACTTC. It is translated as CASSQGDREGYEQYF.

The rearrangement joins TRBV27 to TRBJ1-3; weak D call: TRBD1 (5 bases). This CDR3 is 15 amino acids long. V lost 5 bases to trimming and J lost 0 bases, with 11 bases between them. Germline CDR1 MNHEY, CDR2 SMNVEV (reference sequence). The DNA of the CDR3 is TGTGCCAGCAGTCCCCGACAGAGCTCTGGAAACACCATATATTTT. As protein: CASSPRQSSGNTIYF.

The chain couples TRBV4-3 to TRBJ1-1; D call uncertain. The V and J ends lost 0 bases and 1 base respectively, with 6 bases between them. In germline, CDR1 is LGHNA, CDR2 YSLEER. CDR3 length: 14 residues. CDR3 nucleotide sequence: TGCGCCAGCAGCCAAGATTTTAGGAACACTGAAGCTTTCTTT. Its protein product is CASSQDFRNTEAFF.

This chain uses TRBV6-1 with TRBJ2-7; D ambiguous. V lost 1 base and J 2 bases, leaving 6 bases between the germline ends. Germline values: CDR1 MNHNS, CDR2 SASEGT. The length of the CDR3 is 13 residues. The CDR3 reads CASSEGSTYEQYF. The CDR3 coding sequence is TGTGCCAGCAGTGAAGGCAGTACCTACGAGCAGTACTTC.

This clone occurred a few times. The chain employs TRBV4-3 and TRBJ2-2, with D possibly matching TRBD1 (5 bases). Germline V gene lookup returns CDR1 LGHNA and CDR2 YSLEER. The V and J ends lost 0 bases and 2 bases respectively, with 7 bases between them. The CDR3 runs 15 residues. This CDR3 reads CASSQETVNTGELFF. The CDR3 bases are TGCGCCAGCAGCCAAGAGACAGTAAACACCGGGGAGCTGTTTTTT.

The rearrangement uses TRBV5-1 and TRBJ1-5, with 8 bases matching TRBD1. Germline V gene sequence: CDR1 SGHRS, CDR2 YFSETQ. V trimming: 1 base; J trimming: 9 bases; junction bases outside the gene matches: 24. The CDR3 sequence is 20 residues long. The CDR3 nucleotides read TGCGCCAGCAGCTTGAACCCCGGACAGGGCAACGACCCCAGATCTCGGCCCCAGCATTTT. Its protein product is CASSLNPGQGNDPRSRPQHF.

This clone was seen a few times. The chain recombines TRBV19 with TRBJ1-5; maybe TRBD1 (6 bases). Germline CDR1 LNHDA, CDR2 SQIVND (reference sequence). The CDR3 runs to 13 residues. Trimming pared 10 bases from V and 3 bases from J, leaving 13 bases between. In DNA form, the CDR3 reads TGTGCCACCCAGAGACAGGACAATCAGCCCCAGCATTTT. Translating it yields CATQRQDNQPQHF.

For the CDR3, the DNA is TGCGCCAGCAGCTTGGCTTCCGTCCAAGAGACCCAGTACTTC. Its translation is CASSLASVQETQYF. J is TRBJ2-5 and V is TRBV5-1; unclear D gene. The CDR3 covers 14 residues. V lost 0 bases, J lost 1 base, and 7 bases lay in between. Germline CDR1 is SGHRS and CDR2 is YFSETQ.